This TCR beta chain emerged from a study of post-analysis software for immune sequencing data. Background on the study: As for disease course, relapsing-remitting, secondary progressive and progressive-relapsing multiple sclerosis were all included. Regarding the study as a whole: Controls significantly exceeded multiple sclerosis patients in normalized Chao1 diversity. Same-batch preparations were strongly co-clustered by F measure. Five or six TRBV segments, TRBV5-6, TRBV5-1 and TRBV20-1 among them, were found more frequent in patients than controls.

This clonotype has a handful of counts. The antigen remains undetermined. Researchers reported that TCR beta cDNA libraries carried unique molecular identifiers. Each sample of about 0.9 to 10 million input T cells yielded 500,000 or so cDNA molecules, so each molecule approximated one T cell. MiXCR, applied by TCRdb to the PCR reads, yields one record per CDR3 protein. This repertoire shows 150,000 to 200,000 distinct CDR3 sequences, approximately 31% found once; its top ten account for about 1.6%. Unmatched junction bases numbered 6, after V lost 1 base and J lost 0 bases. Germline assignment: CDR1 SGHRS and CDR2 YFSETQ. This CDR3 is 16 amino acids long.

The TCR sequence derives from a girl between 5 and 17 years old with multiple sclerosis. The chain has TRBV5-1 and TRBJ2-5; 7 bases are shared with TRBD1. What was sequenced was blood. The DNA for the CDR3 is TGCGCCAGCAGCTTGATGGCAGGGGGAAACCAAGAGACCCAGTACTTC. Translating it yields CASSLMAGGNQETQYF. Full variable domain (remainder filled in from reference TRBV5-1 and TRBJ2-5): KAGVTQTPRYLIKTRGQQVTLSCSPISGHRSVSWYQQTPGQGLQFLFEYFSETQRNKGNFPGRFSGRQFSNSRSEMNVSTLELGDSALYLCASSLMAGGNQETQYFGPGTRLLVL.